A single T cell receptor (beta chain) is shown here with its context. Its antigen is not identified. This sample is part of a study of T cells in Graves' hyperthyroidism and ophthalmopathy. Findings of the study overall: Peripheral blood also featured most of the thyroid clonotypes expanded above 0.001.

Amplified TCR beta CDR3 regions derived from RNA transcripts. TCR CDR3 underwent first-round RT-PCR with the HTBI primer set. MiXCR, applied by TCRdb to the multiplex PCR reads, yields one record per CDR3 protein. The profile shows about 740,000 distinct CDR3 sequences, 13% to 15% of them singletons. The study excluded patients with uncontrolled infection, other autoimmune disease, pregnancy or lactation. The sequence came from a woman younger than 30 with Graves' hyperthyroidism. The sequencing sample was made of blood.

CDR3 nucleotide sequence: TGTGCCAGCAGTATGGCGGGGACCCAGTACTTC. This translates into CASSMAGTQYF. The genes are TRBV6-2 or TRBV6-3 and TRBJ2-5, with a possible D match to TRBD2 (5 bases). In germline, CDR1 is MNHEY, CDR2 SVGEGT. This CDR3 comprises 11 residues. V gave up 5 bases and J gave up 7 bases, with 8 bases separating them.